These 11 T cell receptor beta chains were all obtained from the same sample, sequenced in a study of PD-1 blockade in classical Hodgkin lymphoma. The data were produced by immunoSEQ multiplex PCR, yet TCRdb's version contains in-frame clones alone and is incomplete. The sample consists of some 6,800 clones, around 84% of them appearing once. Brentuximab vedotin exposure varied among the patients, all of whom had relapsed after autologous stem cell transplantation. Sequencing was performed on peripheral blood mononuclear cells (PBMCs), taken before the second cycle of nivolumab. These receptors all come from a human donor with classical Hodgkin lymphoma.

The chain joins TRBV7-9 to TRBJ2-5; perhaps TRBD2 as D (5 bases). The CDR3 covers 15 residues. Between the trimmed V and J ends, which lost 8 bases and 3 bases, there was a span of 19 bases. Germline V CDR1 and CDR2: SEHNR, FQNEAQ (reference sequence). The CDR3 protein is CASGLRATAKETQYF. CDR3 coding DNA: TGTGCCAGCGGACTTAGAGCAACAGCGAAAGAGACCCAGTACTTC.

The CDR3 loop is CASSLERGFGLAKNIQYF. CDR3 nucleotide sequence: TGTGCCAGCAGCTTAGAAAGAGGGTTTGGACTAGCCAAAAACATTCAGTACTTC. V and J are TRBV11-2 and TRBJ2-4; tentative D call: TRBD2 (5 bases). Germline loops: CDR1 SGHAT, CDR2 FQNNGV. V lost 0 bases and J 0 bases, leaving 15 bases between the germline ends. This CDR3 has 18 amino acids.

DNA of the CDR3: TGTGCCAGCAGCTTAGGGCGAGGGACAGGGTGGGACACCGGGGAGCTGTTTTTT. Protein: CASSLGRGTGWDTGELFF. This chain links TRBV7-2 with TRBJ2-2, with TRBD1 matching 9 bases. Germline loops: CDR1 SGHTA, CDR2 FQGNSA. The CDR3 covers 18 residues. The junction had 9 bases not matched to a gene; V was cut back by 1 base and J by 3 bases.

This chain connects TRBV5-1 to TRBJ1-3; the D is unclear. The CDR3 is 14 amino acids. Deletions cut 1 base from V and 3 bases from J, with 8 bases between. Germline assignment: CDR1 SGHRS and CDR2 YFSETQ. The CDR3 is CASSLNRGGNTIYF. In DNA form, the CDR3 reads TGCGCCAGCAGCTTGAATAGAGGTGGAAACACCATATATTTT.

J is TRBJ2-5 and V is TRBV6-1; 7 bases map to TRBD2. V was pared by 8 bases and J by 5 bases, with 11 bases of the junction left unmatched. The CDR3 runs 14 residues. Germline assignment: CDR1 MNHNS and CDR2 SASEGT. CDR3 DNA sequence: TGTGCCAGCGGGGCCCAGTGGGGAGGGGAGACCCAGTACTTC. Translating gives CASGAQWGGETQYF.

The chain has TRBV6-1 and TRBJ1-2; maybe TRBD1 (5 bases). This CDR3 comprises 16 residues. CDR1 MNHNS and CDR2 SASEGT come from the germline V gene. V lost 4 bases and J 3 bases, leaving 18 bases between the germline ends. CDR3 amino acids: CASSAPLGGKDYGYTF. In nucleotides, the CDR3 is TGTGCCAGCAGTGCACCTCTCGGGGGGAAGGACTATGGCTACACCTTC.

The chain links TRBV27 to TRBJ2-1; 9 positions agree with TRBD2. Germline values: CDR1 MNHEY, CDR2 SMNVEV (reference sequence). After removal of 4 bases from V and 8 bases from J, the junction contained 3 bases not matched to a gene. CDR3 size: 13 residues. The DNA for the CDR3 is TGTGCCAGCAGTTGTAGACTAGCGGATGAGCAGTTCTTC. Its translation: CASSCRLADEQFF.

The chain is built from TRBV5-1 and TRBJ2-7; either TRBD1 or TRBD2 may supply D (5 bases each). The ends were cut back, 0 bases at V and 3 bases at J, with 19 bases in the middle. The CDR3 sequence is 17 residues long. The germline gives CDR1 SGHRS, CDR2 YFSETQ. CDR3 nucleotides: TGCGCCAGCAGCTTGGGGATTGGGACGGGAAAGGGCTACGAGCAGTACGTC. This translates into CASSLGIGTGKGYEQYV.

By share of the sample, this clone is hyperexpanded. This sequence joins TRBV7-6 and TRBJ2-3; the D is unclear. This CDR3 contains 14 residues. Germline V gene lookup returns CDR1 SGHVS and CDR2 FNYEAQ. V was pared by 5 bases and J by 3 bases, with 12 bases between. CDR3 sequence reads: CASSERWATDTQYF. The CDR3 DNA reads TGTGCCAGCAGCGAACGGTGGGCGACAGATACGCAGTATTTT.

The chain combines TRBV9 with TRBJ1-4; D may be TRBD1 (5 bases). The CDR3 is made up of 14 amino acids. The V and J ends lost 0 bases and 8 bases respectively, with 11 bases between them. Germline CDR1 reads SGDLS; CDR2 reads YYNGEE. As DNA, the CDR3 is TGTGCCAGCAGCGTAGGGCAGGGAAACGAAAAACTGTTTTTT. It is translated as CASSVGQGNEKLFF.

Here the CDR3 DNA reads TGTGCCAGCGCCTACGATCGGGGGGCGGAGACCCAGTACTTC. The encoded protein is CASAYDRGAETQYF. The V and J genes are TRBV5-4 and TRBJ2-5, with D maybe TRBD2 (7 bases). The V end lost 7 bases, the J end lost 5 bases, and 18 bases lay between the germline ends. The germline gives CDR1 SGHNT, CDR2 YYREEE (reference sequence). This CDR3 is 14 amino acids long.